These 18 T cell receptor beta chains share one sample of origin, sequenced in a study of cytomegalovirus exposure and HLA in healthy donors. Primers included in the PCR were 60 Vbeta and 13 Jbeta primers. Sequencing was performed with immunoSEQ multiplex PCR; in TCRdb, only in-frame clones are kept and a portion is missing. The sample holds 200,000 to 250,000 clones, about 80% seen once. The material sequenced was PBMCs. Receptor source: a woman in her thirties or forties in good health and CMV-seropositive.

V gene TRBV7-8 combines with J gene TRBJ2-2; 9 nucleotides match TRBD2. The CDR3 consists of 15 residues. The junction had 3 bases not matched to a gene; V was cut back by 1 base and J by 6 bases. CDR1 and CDR2 from the germline V gene are SGHVS and FQNEAQ. The CDR3 bases are TGTGCCAGCAGCTTAGAGACTAGCGGTTCCGGGGAGCTGTTTTTT. Protein sequence: CASSLETSGSGELFF.

The V gene is TRBV19, the J gene TRBJ1-3; 11 bases match TRBD1. CDR3 length: 19 amino acids. Trimming took 7 bases from V and 5 from J; bases not matched to a gene: 19. CDR1 and CDR2 (germline): LNHDA, SQIVND (reference sequence). CDR3 sequence (DNA): TGTGCCAGTATCCCCCCGGACAGGGGGCTCTTCTCGGGTCGAAACACCATATATTTT. Its protein product is CASIPPDRGLFSGRNTIYF.

The chain has TRBV7-6 and TRBJ2-7, with a weak D call TRBD2 (6 bases). The CDR3 loop spans 14 amino acids. The germline V gene has CDR1 SGHVS and CDR2 FNYEAQ. Trimming took off 5 bases at V and 12 bases at J, with 23 bases between the two ends. The CDR3 DNA sequence: TGTGCCAGCAGCCCCGCCACCGGGACTGGGGGTGCGTACTTC. It codes for CASSPATGTGGAYF.

The gene calls are TRBV6-1 and TRBJ2-5; 8 bases are shared with TRBD2. This CDR3 contains 14 residues. Unmatched junction bases numbered 5, after V lost 3 bases and J lost 5 bases. Germline assignment: CDR1 MNHNS and CDR2 SASEGT. CDR3 sequence reads: CASSEALAGETQYF. The CDR3 coding sequence is TGTGCCAGCAGTGAGGCATTAGCGGGGGAGACCCAGTACTTC.

V gene TRBV19 combines with J gene TRBJ1-5; unclear D gene. The CDR3 sequence is 14 residues long. Germline V gene lookup returns CDR1 LNHDA and CDR2 SQIVND (reference sequence). V dropped 5 bases and J dropped 5 bases, with 13 bases sitting between them. Here the CDR3 reads CASSVRDRDQPQHF. The CDR3 DNA follows: TGTGCCAGTAGTGTACGTGATCGGGATCAGCCCCAGCATTTT.

The V call is TRBV12-5, the J call TRBJ1-1, with D unclear. The CDR3 consists of 12 residues. The germline gives CDR1 LGHNT, CDR2 FRNRAP. Trimming took 4 bases from V and 8 from J, leaving 11 bases between them. The CDR3 DNA follows: TGTGCTAGTGGTTCAGGCTTCTGGGAAGCTTTCTTT. Its translation: CASGSGFWEAFF.

This chain connects TRBV30 to TRBJ1-2, with D unresolved. The CDR3 consists of 14 residues. The germline V gene has CDR1 GTSNPN and CDR2 SVGIG (reference sequence). V was pared by 0 bases and J by 2 bases, with 10 bases between. In DNA form, the CDR3 reads TGTGCCTGGAGTGTACAGCTGGGCAACTATGGCTACACCTTC. Translated, it gives CAWSVQLGNYGYTF.

The J gene is TRBJ2-3, the V gene TRBV30, with TRBD2 as a possible D gene (5 bases). In germline, CDR1 is GTSNPN, CDR2 SVGIG (reference sequence). V was trimmed by 2 bases and J by 5 bases, leaving 11 bases between them. The CDR3 runs 13 residues. The CDR3 reads CAWSIRSGDTQYF. In DNA, the CDR3 is TGTGCCTGGAGTATTCGGAGCGGAGATACGCAGTATTTT.

The chain couples TRBV6-5 to TRBJ2-1; TRBD2 matches 13 bases. J gave up 8 bases and V 6 bases, and 4 bases lay outside the gene matches. This CDR3 is 14 amino acids long. From germline, CDR1 is MNHEY and CDR2 SVGAGI. The CDR3 loop reads CASRIGLAGDEQFF. CDR3 DNA: TGTGCCAGCAGGATTGGACTAGCGGGAGATGAGCAGTTCTTC.

This clone was seen once. This chain links TRBV12-5 with TRBJ2-5; the D gene is possibly TRBD2 (5 bases). The germline V gene has CDR1 LGHNT and CDR2 FRNRAP. This CDR3 has 13 amino acids. The V end lost 6 bases, the J end lost 1 base, and 9 bases lay between the germline ends. The CDR3 loop is CASGVSGQETQYF. The CDR3 nucleotides are TGTGCTAGTGGGGTGAGCGGCCAAGAGACCCAGTACTTC.

This clone has a handful of counts. The chain uses TRBV6-5 and TRBJ2-7, with D perhaps matching TRBD2 (5 bases). This CDR3 is built from 14 residues. V was clipped by 0 bases and J by 0 bases, with 6 bases between them. Germline assignment: CDR1 MNHEY and CDR2 SVGAGI. The CDR3 DNA follows: TGTGCCAGCAGTTACTCGAGCGGCTCCTACGAGCAGTACTTC. Encoded protein: CASSYSSGSYEQYF.

The chain carries TRBV11-3 and TRBJ2-7; 9 bases align to TRBD2. CDR1 SGHNT and CDR2 YENEEA come from the germline V gene. CDR3 size: 14 residues. Germline trimming cut 5 bases from V and 4 bases from J; bases unmatched to any gene: 6. The CDR3 protein is CASSQIAGAYEQYF. The CDR3 region has the DNA TGTGCCAGCAGCCAGATAGCGGGAGCATACGAGCAGTACTTC.

The chain recombines TRBV6-1 with TRBJ2-6; 7 nucleotides match TRBD1. Germline loops: CDR1 MNHNS, CDR2 SASEGT. V was pared by 0 bases and J by 2 bases, with 10 bases of the junction left unmatched. This CDR3 is 19 amino acids long. DNA for the CDR3: TGTGCCAGCAGTGAAGCCAGAGATACCGACAGGGCTGGGGCCAACGTCCTGACTTTC. Protein product: CASSEARDTDRAGANVLTF.

A few counts support this clone. V is TRBV4-1 and J is TRBJ1-1; D is ambiguous. The germline V gene has CDR1 MGHRA and CDR2 YSYEKL. The CDR3 extends over 13 amino acids. V was trimmed by 0 bases and J by 5 bases, leaving 7 bases between them. The CDR3 DNA sequence: TGCGCCAGCAGCCAAGATCTGGCAACTGAAGCTTTCTTT. It translates to CASSQDLATEAFF.

This clone came up a few times. This chain links TRBV5-5 with TRBJ2-5, with TRBD1 identical over 8 bases. V shed 1 base and J 3 bases; nucleotides not matched to a gene: 2. The CDR3 totals 14 residues. Germline-derived CDR1 and CDR2 are SGHKS and YYEKEE (reference sequence). The DNA for the CDR3 is TGTGCCAGCAGCTTGTTGACAGGGGAAGAGACCCAGTACTTC. It is translated as CASSLLTGEETQYF.

A single count supports this clone. This chain links TRBV7-3 with TRBJ2-7; D may be TRBD1 (7 bases). Germline CDR1 is SGHTA and CDR2 is FQGTGA. The CDR3 is 14 amino acids. V lost 5 bases and J lost 6, with 17 bases in between. The CDR3 loop is CASSPRQGGSEQYF. CDR3 DNA sequence: TGTGCCAGCAGCCCGCGACAGGGAGGAAGCGAGCAGTACTTC.

The chain's CDR3 is CASSSLLSVNTEAFF. The CDR3 region has the DNA TGTGCCAGCAGCTCCCTTTTATCAGTGAACACTGAAGCTTTCTTT. The rearrangement joins TRBV11-2 to TRBJ1-1; D is uncertain. Germline V gives CDR1 SGHAT, CDR2 FQNNGV. This CDR3 has 15 residues. With 4 bases removed from V and 0 bases from J, the gap between germline ends came to 12 bases.

V gene TRBV19 combines with J gene TRBJ2-7, with 9 bases matching TRBD2. In germline, CDR1 is LNHDA, CDR2 SQIVND (reference sequence). V gave up 5 bases and J gave up 2 bases; unmatched junction bases: 13. The CDR3 length is 17 residues. The CDR3 nucleotides are TGTGCCAGTAGTCCAAACCTAGCGGGAATCCCCGCCTACGAGCAGTACTTC. This encodes CASSPNLAGIPAYEQYF. Variable domain in full (rest from reference TRBV19 and TRBJ2-7): DGGITQSPKYLFRKEGQNVTLSCEQNLNHDAMYWYRQDPGQGLRLIYYSQIVNDFQKGDIAEGYSVSREKKESFPLTVTSAQKNPTAFYLCASSPNLAGIPAYEQYFGPGTRLTVT.